This TCR beta chain was sequenced in a study of blood T cell repertoires in COVID-19. In the study overall: COVID-19 samples collected from the United States, Italy and Spain covered acute and convalescent phases.

The germline V gene encodes CDR1 SGDLS and CDR2 YYNGEE. The CDR3 has 14 residues. Trimming removed 1 base from V and 7 bases from J; junction bases left unmatched: 7. Per the original data handling: Estimation of nucleated cell counts relied on the amplification of reference gene primers. Repertoires were generated with immunoSEQ multiplex PCR, while TCRdb's copy carries only in-frame clones and drops some. That table is the source of V, J and clone size, and D and trimming were worked out from the DNA. Here the sample spans some 100,000 clones, about 83% being singletons. This clone showed up just a few times.

Material: peripheral blood. The clonotype was recovered from a human donor in a cohort sampled during active COVID-19. This chain links TRBV9 with TRBJ1-1, with 7 bases that match TRBD1. The CDR3 sequence: CASSVLPGQSEAFF. CDR3 in DNA: TGTGCCAGCAGCGTACTTCCGGGACAGAGTGAAGCTTTCTTT.